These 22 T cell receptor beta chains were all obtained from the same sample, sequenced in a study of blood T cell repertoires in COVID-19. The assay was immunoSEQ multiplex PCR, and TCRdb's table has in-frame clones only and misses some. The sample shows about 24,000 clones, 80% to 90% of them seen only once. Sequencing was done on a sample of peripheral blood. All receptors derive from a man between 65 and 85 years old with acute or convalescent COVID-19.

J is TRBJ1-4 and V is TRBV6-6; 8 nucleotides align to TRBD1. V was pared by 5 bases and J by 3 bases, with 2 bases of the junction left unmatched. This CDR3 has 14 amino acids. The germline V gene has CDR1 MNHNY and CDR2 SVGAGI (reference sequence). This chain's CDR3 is CASSKQGANEKLFF. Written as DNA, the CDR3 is TGTGCCAGCAGTAAACAGGGGGCTAATGAAAAACTGTTTTTT.

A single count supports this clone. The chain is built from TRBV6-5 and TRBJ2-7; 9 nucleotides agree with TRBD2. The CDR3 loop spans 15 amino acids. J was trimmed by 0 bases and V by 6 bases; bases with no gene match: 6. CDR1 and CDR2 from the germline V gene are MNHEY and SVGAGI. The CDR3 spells CASRPSGENSYEQYF. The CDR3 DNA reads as TGTGCCAGCAGGCCTAGCGGGGAGAACTCCTACGAGCAGTACTTC.

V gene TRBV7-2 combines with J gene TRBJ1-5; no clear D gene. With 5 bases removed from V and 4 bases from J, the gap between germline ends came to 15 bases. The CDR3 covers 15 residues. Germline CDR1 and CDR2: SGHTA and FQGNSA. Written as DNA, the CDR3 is TGTGCCAGCAGCCTACAAGGGAGTCGGAATCAGCCCCAGCATTTT. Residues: CASSLQGSRNQPQHF.

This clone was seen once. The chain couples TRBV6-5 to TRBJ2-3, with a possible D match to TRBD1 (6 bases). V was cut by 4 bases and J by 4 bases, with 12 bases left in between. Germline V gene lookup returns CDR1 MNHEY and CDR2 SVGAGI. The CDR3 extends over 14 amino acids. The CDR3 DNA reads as TGTGCCAGCAGTTCGACAGGTATCGCAGATACGCAGTATTTT. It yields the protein CASSSTGIADTQYF.

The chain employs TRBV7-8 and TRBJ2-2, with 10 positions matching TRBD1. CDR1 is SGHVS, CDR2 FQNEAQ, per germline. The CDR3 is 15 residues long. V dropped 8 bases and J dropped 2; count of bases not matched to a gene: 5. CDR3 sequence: CASGRDRGNTGELFF. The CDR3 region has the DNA TGTGCCAGCGGCCGGGACAGGGGAAACACCGGGGAGCTGTTTTTT. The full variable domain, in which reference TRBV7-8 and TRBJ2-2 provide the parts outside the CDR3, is GAGVSQSPRYKVAKRGQDVALRCDPISGHVSLFWYQQALGQGPEFLTYFQNEAQLDKSGLPSDRFFAERPEGSVSTLKIQRTQQEDSAVYLCASGRDRGNTGELFFGEGSRLTVL.

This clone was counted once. The CDR3 here is CASSATDNSPLHF. The DNA of the CDR3 is TGCGCCAGCAGCGCGACAGATAATTCACCCCTCCACTTT. The chain joins TRBV10-1 to TRBJ1-6; tentative D call: TRBD1 (5 bases). The CDR3 runs 13 residues. Trimming took off 6 bases at V and 5 bases at J, with 8 bases between the two ends. From germline, CDR1 is WNHNN and CDR2 SYGVQD (reference sequence).

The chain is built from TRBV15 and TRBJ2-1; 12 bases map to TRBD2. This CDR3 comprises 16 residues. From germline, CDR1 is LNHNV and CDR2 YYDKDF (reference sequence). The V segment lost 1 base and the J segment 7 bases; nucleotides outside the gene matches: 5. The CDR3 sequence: CATSRASGGAGNEQFF. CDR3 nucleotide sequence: TGTGCCACCAGCAGAGCTAGCGGGGGGGCTGGAAATGAGCAGTTCTTC.

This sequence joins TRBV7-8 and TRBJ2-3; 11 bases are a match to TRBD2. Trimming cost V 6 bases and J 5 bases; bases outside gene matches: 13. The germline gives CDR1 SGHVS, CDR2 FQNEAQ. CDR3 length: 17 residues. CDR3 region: CASSQIGSGLAGDTQYF. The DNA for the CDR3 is TGTGCCAGCAGTCAAATAGGCAGCGGACTAGCGGGAGATACGCAGTATTTT.

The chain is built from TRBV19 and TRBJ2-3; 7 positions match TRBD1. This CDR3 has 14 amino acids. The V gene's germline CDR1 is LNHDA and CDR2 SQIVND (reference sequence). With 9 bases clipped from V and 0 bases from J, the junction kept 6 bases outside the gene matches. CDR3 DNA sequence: TGTGCCAGGGCCTCGGACAGGAGCACAGATACGCAGTATTTT. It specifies CARASDRSTDTQYF. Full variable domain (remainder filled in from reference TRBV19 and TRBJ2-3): DGGITQSPKYLFRKEGQNVTLSCEQNLNHDAMYWYRQDPGQGLRLIYYSQIVNDFQKGDIAEGYSVSREKKESFPLTVTSAQKNPTAFYLCARASDRSTDTQYFGPGTRLTVL.

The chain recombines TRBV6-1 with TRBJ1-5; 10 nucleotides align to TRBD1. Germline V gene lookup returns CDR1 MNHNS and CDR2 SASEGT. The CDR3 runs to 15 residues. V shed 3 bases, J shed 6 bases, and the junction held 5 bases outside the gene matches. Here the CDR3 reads CASSDDRGPGQPQHF. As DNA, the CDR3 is TGTGCCAGCAGTGACGACAGGGGGCCCGGTCAGCCCCAGCATTTT.

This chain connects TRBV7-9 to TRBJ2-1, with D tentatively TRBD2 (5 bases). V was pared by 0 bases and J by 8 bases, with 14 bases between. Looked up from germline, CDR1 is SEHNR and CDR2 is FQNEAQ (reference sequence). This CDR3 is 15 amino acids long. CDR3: CASSLAGVGRDEQFF. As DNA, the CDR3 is TGTGCCAGCAGCTTAGCGGGAGTGGGAAGGGATGAGCAGTTCTTC. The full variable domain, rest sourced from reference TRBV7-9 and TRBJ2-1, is DTGVSQNPRHKITKRGQNVTFRCDPISEHNRLYWYRQTLGQGPEFLTYFQNEAQLEKSRLLSDRFSAERPKGSFSTLEIQRTEQGDSAMYLCASSLAGVGRDEQFFGPGTRLTVL.

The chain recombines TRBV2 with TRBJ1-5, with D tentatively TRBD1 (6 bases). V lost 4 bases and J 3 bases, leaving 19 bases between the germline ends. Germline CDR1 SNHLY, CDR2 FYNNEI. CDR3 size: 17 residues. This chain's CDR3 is CASSAGGSTDPNQPQHF. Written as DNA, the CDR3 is TGTGCCAGCAGTGCGGGGGGCTCTACAGATCCCAATCAGCCCCAGCATTTT.

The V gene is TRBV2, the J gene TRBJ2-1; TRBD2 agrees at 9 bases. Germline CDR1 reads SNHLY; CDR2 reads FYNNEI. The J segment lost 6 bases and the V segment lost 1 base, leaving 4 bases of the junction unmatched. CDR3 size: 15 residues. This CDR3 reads CASSEVLRGGNEQFF. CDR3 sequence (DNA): TGTGCCAGCAGTGAAGTGTTGCGGGGGGGCAATGAGCAGTTCTTC.

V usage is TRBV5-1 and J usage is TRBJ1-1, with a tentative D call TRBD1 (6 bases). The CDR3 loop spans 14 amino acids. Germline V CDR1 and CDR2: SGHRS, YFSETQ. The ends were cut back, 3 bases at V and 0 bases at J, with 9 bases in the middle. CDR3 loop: CASSYGQLNTEAFF. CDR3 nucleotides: TGCGCCAGCAGCTACGGACAGCTGAACACTGAAGCTTTCTTT.

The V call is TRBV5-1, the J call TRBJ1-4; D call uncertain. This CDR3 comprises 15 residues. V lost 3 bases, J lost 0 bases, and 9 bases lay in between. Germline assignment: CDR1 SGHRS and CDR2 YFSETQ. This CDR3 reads CASSYQQPTNEKLFF. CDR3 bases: TGCGCCAGCAGCTACCAACAGCCAACTAATGAAAAACTGTTTTTT.

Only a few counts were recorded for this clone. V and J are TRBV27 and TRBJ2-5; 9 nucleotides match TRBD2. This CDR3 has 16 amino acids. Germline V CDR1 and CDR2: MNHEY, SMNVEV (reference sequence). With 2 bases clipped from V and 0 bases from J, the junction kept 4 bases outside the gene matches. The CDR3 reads CASSLRLAAYQETQYF. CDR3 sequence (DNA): TGTGCCAGCAGTTTACGACTAGCGGCGTACCAAGAGACCCAGTACTTC.

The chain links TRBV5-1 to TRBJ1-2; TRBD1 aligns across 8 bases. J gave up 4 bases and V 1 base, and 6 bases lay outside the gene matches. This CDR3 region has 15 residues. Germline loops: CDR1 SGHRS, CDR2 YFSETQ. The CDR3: CASSLQGAEIYGYTF. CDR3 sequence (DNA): TGCGCCAGCAGCTTGCAGGGGGCTGAAATCTATGGCTACACCTTC.

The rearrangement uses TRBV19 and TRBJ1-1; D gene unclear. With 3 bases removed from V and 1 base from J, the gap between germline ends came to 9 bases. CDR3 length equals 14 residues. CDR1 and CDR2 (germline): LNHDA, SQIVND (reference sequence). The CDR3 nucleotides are TGTGCCAGTAGTATGTCAGGATCGAACACTGAAGCTTTCTTT. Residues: CASSMSGSNTEAFF.

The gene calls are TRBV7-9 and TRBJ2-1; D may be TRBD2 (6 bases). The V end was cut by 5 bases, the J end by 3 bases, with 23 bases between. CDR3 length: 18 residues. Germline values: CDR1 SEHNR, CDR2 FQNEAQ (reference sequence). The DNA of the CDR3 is TGTGCCAGCAGCCCCGGCAGGTTGTGGCGGGATTACTACAATGAGCAGTTCTTC. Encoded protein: CASSPGRLWRDYYNEQFF.

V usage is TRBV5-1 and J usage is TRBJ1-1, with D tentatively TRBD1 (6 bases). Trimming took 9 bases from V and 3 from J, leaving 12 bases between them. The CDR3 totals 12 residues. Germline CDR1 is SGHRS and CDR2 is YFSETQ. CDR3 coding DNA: TGCGCCACCCCGGGACACGACACTGAAGCTTTCTTT. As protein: CATPGHDTEAFF.

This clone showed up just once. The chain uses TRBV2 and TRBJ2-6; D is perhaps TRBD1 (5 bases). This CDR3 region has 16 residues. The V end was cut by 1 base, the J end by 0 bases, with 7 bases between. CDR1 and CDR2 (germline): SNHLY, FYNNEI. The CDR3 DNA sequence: TGTGCCAGCAGTGAAGAAGGGGCCTCTGGGGCCAACGTCCTGACTTTC. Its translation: CASSEEGASGANVLTF.

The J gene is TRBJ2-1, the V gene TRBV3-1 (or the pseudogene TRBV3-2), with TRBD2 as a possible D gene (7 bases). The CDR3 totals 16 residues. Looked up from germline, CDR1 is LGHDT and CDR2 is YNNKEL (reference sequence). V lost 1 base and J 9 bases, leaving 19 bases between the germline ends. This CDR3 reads CASSQGGGGLLTEQFF. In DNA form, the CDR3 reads TGTGCCAGCAGCCAAGGAGGGGGGGGGCTACTAACTGAGCAGTTCTTC.